These 21 T cell receptor beta chains share one sample of origin, sequenced in a study of beta chain features in type 1 diabetes (dated by TCRdb to 2016 to 2018). Receptor libraries were prepared by the immunoSEQ multiplex PCR assay. The entire amount of isolated RNA was reverse transcribed using the High Capacity cDNA Reverse Transcription Kit, so the sequenced TCRB transcripts were expressed ones. Imported from immuneACCESS, the table was reduced by TCRdb to in-frame sequences with V and J called. These copies leave out some clones; in studies compared against another copy, an unresolved V gene accounts for under half, and the cause of the remainder is not known. The table for this sample lists 310,000 or so clones; 9.5% to 12% of them were counted only once. Around 0.015% of the sample lies in the top ten. The specimen was naive CD4+ T cells from blood. This specimen's cell subset or site label, interpreted: true naive CD4+ T cells. The source of these receptors is a woman in her 30s in good health.

This clone was observed a handful of times. This chain connects TRBV7-8 to TRBJ2-2; D is perhaps TRBD2 (5 bases). The CDR3 is made up of 14 amino acids. Trimming left V 1 base short and J 9 bases short, with 12 bases between. The germline V gene has CDR1 SGHVS and CDR2 FQNEAQ. This chain's CDR3 is CASSLETGNRELFF. CDR3 in DNA: TGTGCCAGCAGCTTAGAAACGGGGAACCGGGAGCTGTTTTTT.

The chain combines TRBV28 with TRBJ2-7; 11 bases line up with TRBD2. The germline gives CDR1 MDHEN, CDR2 SYDVKM. The CDR3 spans 18 residues. V lost 2 bases and J lost 4; bases outside the gene matches: 13. DNA of the CDR3: TGTGCCAGCAGTTTAGTTGCTGCCGTGACTAGCGGGGATTACGAGCAGTACTTC. As protein: CASSLVAAVTSGDYEQYF.

This clone was counted a few times. The rearrangement uses TRBV27 and TRBJ2-7, with D possibly being TRBD1 (7 bases). CDR1 MNHEY and CDR2 SMNVEV come from the germline V gene (reference sequence). The V end lost 5 bases, the J end lost 6 bases, and 20 bases lay between the germline ends. The CDR3 is 15 residues long. The DNA for the CDR3 is TGTGCCAGCAGTCCAACGACAGGGAGGAGGGTCGAGCAGTACTTC. Encoded protein: CASSPTTGRRVEQYF.

The chain recombines TRBV18 with TRBJ1-5; 9 nucleotides match TRBD1. V gave up 8 bases and J gave up 5 bases; unmatched junction bases: 4. The CDR3 consists of 13 residues. Germline V CDR1 and CDR2: KGHSH, LQKENI. CDR3 residues: CASGRDRDQPQHF. CDR3 DNA sequence: TGTGCCAGCGGCCGGGACAGGGATCAGCCCCAGCATTTT.

This clone was seen a few times. This sequence joins TRBV2 and TRBJ2-3; a weak D match, TRBD2 (5 bases). V was clipped by 6 bases and J by 1 base, with 8 bases between them. The CDR3 runs to 13 residues. Per germline, CDR1 SNHLY and CDR2 FYNNEI. Here the CDR3 DNA reads TGTGCCAGCAGGGACTCCGGCACAGATACGCAGTATTTT. It yields the protein CASRDSGTDTQYF.

This clone was observed a handful of times. The rearrangement joins TRBV6-1 to TRBJ2-5; 9 nucleotides match TRBD1. V trimming: 3 bases; J trimming: 4 bases; junction bases outside the gene matches: 6. The V gene's germline CDR1 is MNHNS and CDR2 SASEGT. The CDR3 covers 15 residues. The CDR3 reads CASSEGQGMTETQYF. The DNA of the CDR3 is TGTGCCAGCAGTGAGGGACAGGGAATGACAGAGACCCAGTACTTC.

This rearrangement joins TRBV18 to TRBJ2-1; tentatively, D is TRBD1 (6 bases). V lost 2 bases and J 12 bases, leaving 14 bases between the germline ends. Per germline, CDR1 KGHSH and CDR2 LQKENI. This CDR3 is built from 13 residues. The chain's CDR3 is CASSPDRSSGQFF. In DNA form, the CDR3 reads TGTGCCAGCTCACCAGACAGGTCTAGTGGGCAGTTCTTC.

This clone was counted between two and nine times. The chain joins TRBV12-5 to TRBJ2-2; D might be TRBD1 (5 bases). This CDR3 has 18 amino acids. V lost 1 base to trimming and J lost 5 bases, with 20 bases between them. Per germline, CDR1 LGHNT and CDR2 FRNRAP. CDR3 sequence reads: CASGLALRDRVTTGELFF. CDR3 DNA: TGTGCTAGTGGTTTGGCGCTCAGGGATCGAGTGACAACCGGGGAGCTGTTTTTT. The whole variable domain, remainder taken from reference TRBV12-5 and TRBJ2-2, is DARVTQTPRHKVTEMGQEVTMRCQPILGHNTVFWYRQTMMQGLELLAYFRNRAPLDDSGMPKDRFSAEMPDATLATLKIQPSEPRDSAVYFCASGLALRDRVTTGELFFGEGSRLTVL.

The chain links TRBV4-3 to TRBJ2-7; 11 bases agree with TRBD1. The germline gives CDR1 LGHNA, CDR2 YSLEER. CDR3 length equals 15 residues. V lost 4 bases and J lost 0; bases outside the gene matches: 2. CDR3 coding DNA: TGCGCCAGCAGCCTCGGGACAGGGGGCTCCTACGAGCAGTACTTC. It codes for CASSLGTGGSYEQYF.

In its sample, this clone was seen a few times. The CDR3 protein is CASSSPQGPGETQYF. The CDR3 DNA follows: TGTGCCAGCAGCTCACCACAGGGCCCCGGGGAGACCCAGTACTTC. The chain joins TRBV7-2 to TRBJ2-5; a possible D gene is TRBD1 (6 bases). The CDR3 extends over 15 amino acids. V was cut by 4 bases and J by 5 bases, with 17 bases left in between. Germline CDR1 is SGHTA and CDR2 is FQGNSA.

This clone turned up a few times. The chain has TRBV7-9 and TRBJ2-3; D gene uncertain. Between the trimmed V and J ends, which lost 6 bases and 6 bases, there was a span of 13 bases. Germline lookup yields CDR1 SEHNR and CDR2 FQNEAQ (reference sequence). This CDR3 region has 13 residues. The CDR3 DNA is TGTGCCAGCAGTTTAAGACTCGCCGATACGCAGTATTTT. Protein: CASSLRLADTQYF.

This chain connects TRBV7-9 to TRBJ2-3; unclear D gene. In germline, CDR1 is SEHNR, CDR2 FQNEAQ (reference sequence). The CDR3 is 15 amino acids. V lost 1 base and J 3 bases, leaving 11 bases between the germline ends. CDR3 amino acids: CASSLVLQRTDTQYF. DNA for the CDR3: TGTGCCAGCAGCTTAGTTCTGCAGAGGACAGATACGCAGTATTTT. The full variable domain, with the rest looked up from reference TRBV7-9 and TRBJ2-3, is DTGVSQNPRHKITKRGQNVTFRCDPISEHNRLYWYRQTLGQGPEFLTYFQNEAQLEKSRLLSDRFSAERPKGSFSTLEIQRTEQGDSAMYLCASSLVLQRTDTQYFGPGTRLTVL.

The rearrangement uses TRBV6-1 and TRBJ2-1, with D possibly matching TRBD1 (6 bases). With 10 bases removed from V and 0 bases from J, the gap between germline ends came to 16 bases. The germline V gene encodes CDR1 MNHNS and CDR2 SASEGT. This CDR3 has 15 residues. The CDR3 DNA reads as TGTGCCATCAGGGGTGGTGCGGGCTCCTACAATGAGCAGTTCTTC. Protein: CAIRGGAGSYNEQFF.

This clone was observed a few times. This chain uses TRBV25-1 with TRBJ2-7; 8 bases line up with TRBD2. Germline V gene sequence: CDR1 MGHDK, CDR2 SYGVNS. With 10 bases clipped from V and 2 bases from J, the junction kept 13 bases outside the gene matches. The CDR3 sequence is 15 residues long. This CDR3 is CATSDSGTRTYEQYF. The CDR3 DNA reads as TGTGCCACCTCCGACTCCGGGACTAGGACCTACGAGCAGTACTTC.

This clone was counted only a few times. Other DNA sequences in this specimen translate into the identical CDR3. This chain joins TRBV30 and TRBJ2-5; possibly TRBD1 for D (5 bases). The germline V and J ends were trimmed by 1 base and 1 base, with 7 bases remaining between them. Germline CDR1 reads GTSNPN; CDR2 reads SVGIG (reference sequence). The CDR3 contains 13 residues. The DNA for the CDR3 is TGTGCCTGGAGTGGGGGCAGCCAAGAGACCCAGTACTTC. Protein: CAWSGGSQETQYF.

This clone turned up a few times. The chain couples TRBV6-5 to TRBJ1-1; D call uncertain. The CDR3 is made up of 15 amino acids. In germline, CDR1 is MNHEY, CDR2 SVGAGI. Deletions cut 2 bases from V and 1 base from J, with 11 bases between. CDR3 sequence: CASSYVDTGNTEAFF. The CDR3 DNA is TGTGCCAGCAGTTACGTCGACACCGGGAACACTGAAGCTTTCTTT.

This clone was counted a few times. This chain uses TRBV5-1 with TRBJ2-5, with 7 bases matching TRBD1. Germline CDR1 SGHRS, CDR2 YFSETQ. This CDR3 contains 13 residues. Trimming took 0 bases from V and 5 from J; bases not matched to a gene: 1. The CDR3 sequence is CASSLEGAETQYF. CDR3 sequence (DNA): TGCGCCAGCAGCTTGGAGGGGGCGGAGACCCAGTACTTC.

In this sample, this clone turned up a few times. The chain couples TRBV29-1 to TRBJ1-5; 7 nucleotides match TRBD1. Germline CDR1 reads SQVTM; CDR2 reads ANQGSEA. The trim removed 4 bases at V and 1 base at J, leaving 4 bases unmatched. This CDR3 is 14 amino acids long. DNA for the CDR3: TGCAGCGTTGCACAGGGGATGAGCAATCAGCCCCAGCATTTT. The encoded protein is CSVAQGMSNQPQHF.

In DNA, the CDR3 is TGTGCCAGTAGGGACAGGGGAGTCAACGTCCTGACTTTC. Amino acids: CASRDRGVNVLTF. The V and J genes are TRBV19 and TRBJ2-6; TRBD1 matches 9 bases. Losses at the gene ends were 6 bases for V and 9 bases for J; bases not matched to a gene: 3. The germline V gene has CDR1 LNHDA and CDR2 SQIVND (reference sequence). This CDR3 has 13 amino acids.

This clone was seen more than once but under ten times. V usage is TRBV7-9 and J usage is TRBJ1-2; 7 bases agree with TRBD1. V lost 5 bases, J lost 7 bases, and 10 bases stayed unmatched. This CDR3 has 14 amino acids. Germline CDR1 and CDR2: SEHNR and FQNEAQ (reference sequence). This chain's CDR3 is CASSPRADRVGYTF. CDR3 nucleotides: TGTGCCAGCAGCCCCCGAGCTGACAGGGTTGGCTACACCTTC.

The chain carries TRBV7-2 and TRBJ2-1; 16 nucleotides agree with TRBD2. Germline V gene lookup returns CDR1 SGHTA and CDR2 FQGNSA. The junction had 2 bases not matched to a gene; V was cut back by 5 bases and J by 4 bases. The CDR3 runs 16 residues. The CDR3 here is CASSEGLAGGYNEQFF. The CDR3 nucleotides read TGTGCCAGCAGCGAGGGACTAGCGGGAGGGTACAATGAGCAGTTCTTC.